This TCR beta chain was recovered during a study of blood T cell repertoires in COVID-19. On the study more broadly: Acute-phase and convalescent COVID-19 samples originated in the United States, Italy and Spain. T cells, B-cell-depleted T cells, or PBMCs supplied cDNA or gDNA.

How the authors handled the data: Estimated nucleated cell counts came from reference gene primer amplification. TCRdb's copy holds only in-frame clones and misses some; the assay was immunoSEQ multiplex PCR. V, J and clone size are those of that table, while D and trimming were read from the DNA. The sample includes approximately 440,000 clones, about 91% of them seen just once. The V gene's germline CDR1 is MNHEY and CDR2 SVGAGI. Trimming took off 8 bases at V and 0 bases at J, with 8 bases between the two ends. The CDR3 has 12 residues. The sample consisted of peripheral blood. The origin of this receptor is a woman aged 45-65 years with COVID-19, enrolled during active disease. This chain joins TRBV6-5 and TRBJ2-7, with D possibly TRBD2 on 5 matching bases. The CDR3 reads CASLGSSYEQYF. CDR3 sequence (DNA): TGTGCCAGCTTAGGGAGCTCCTACGAGCAGTACTTC.